Detailed here is one T cell receptor beta chain. Its antigen remains unidentified. The data were obtained in a study of radiation and T cells in renal cell carcinoma. Background on the study: Nephrectomy followed 15 Gy stereotactic body radiation by 4 weeks.

The assay was immunoSEQ multiplex PCR, and TCRdb's table has in-frame clones only and misses some. The data show 130,000 or so clones, around nine tenths seen once. Per germline, CDR1 SGDLS and CDR2 YYNGEE. The CDR3 sequence is 18 residues long. The V and J ends lost 3 bases and 5 bases, in that order; junction bases with no gene match: 19. General study results and limits: From baseline, blood top tumor clonotypes peaked at 2 weeks post-radiation. Without pretreatment biopsies, baseline tumor clonotype presence was undetermined.

Stated time point: baseline pretreatment blood. Stated treatment: 15 Gy SBRT to primary tumor, nephrectomy 4 weeks later. The patient's renal cell carcinoma had clear cell pathology. The TCR originated in a woman aged 45 to 65 with renal cell carcinoma. This chain connects TRBV9 to TRBJ1-2; TRBD1 agrees at 7 bases. Sequenced here: blood, sampled from a patient whose treatment included radiotherapy and nephrectomy. The CDR3 is CASSAQATGTAPGYGYTF. The CDR3 DNA follows: TGTGCCAGCAGCGCCCAAGCTACAGGGACAGCTCCTGGGTATGGCTACACCTTC.